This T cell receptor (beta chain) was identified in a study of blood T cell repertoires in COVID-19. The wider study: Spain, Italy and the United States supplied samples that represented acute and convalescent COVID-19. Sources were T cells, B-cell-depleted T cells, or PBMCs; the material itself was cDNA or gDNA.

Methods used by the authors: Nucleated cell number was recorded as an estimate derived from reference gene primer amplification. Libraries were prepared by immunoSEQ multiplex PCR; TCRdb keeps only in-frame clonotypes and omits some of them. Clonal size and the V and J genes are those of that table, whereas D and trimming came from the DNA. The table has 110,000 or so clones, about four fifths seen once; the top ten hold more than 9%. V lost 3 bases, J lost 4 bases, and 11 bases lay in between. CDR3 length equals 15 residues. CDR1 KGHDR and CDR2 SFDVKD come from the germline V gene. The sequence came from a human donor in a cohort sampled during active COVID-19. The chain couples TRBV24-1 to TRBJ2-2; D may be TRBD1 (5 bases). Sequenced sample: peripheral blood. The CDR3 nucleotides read TGTGCCACCAGTGATCCCAGGGTGGGCACCGGGGAGCTGTTTTTT. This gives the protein CATSDPRVGTGELFF.